Below are 2 T cell receptor beta chains sequenced from a single sample in a study of beta chain features in type 1 diabetes. The isolated RNA, all of it, was reverse transcribed, so expressed TCRB transcripts were what got sequenced. The table came from immunoSEQ multiplex PCR; TCRdb's copy has only in-frame clones and leaves some out. The sample shows under 950,000 clones, 15% to 20% of them seen only once. The specimen sequenced was naive CD4+ T cells from blood. The receptor source for this set is a young woman in good health.

A few counts support this clone. V and J are TRBV21-1 and TRBJ2-5; TRBD2 is taken as the D call from the table, unchecked against the DNA. TRBV21-1 is described as a pseudogene. The CDR3 is 16 residues long. In DNA form, the CDR3 reads TGTGCCAGCAGCAAAAAAGAGGCAGAATCCCAAGAGACCCAGTACTTC. As protein: CASSKKEAESQETQYF.

V gene TRBV6-5 combines with J gene TRBJ2-7; 10 nucleotides match TRBD1. V shed 6 bases and J 3 bases; nucleotides not matched to a gene: 5. CDR3 length equals 14 residues. Germline-derived CDR1 and CDR2 are MNHEY and SVGAGI. CDR3 nucleotide sequence: TGTGCCAGCAGAGCCGGGACAGGGGTCTACGAGCAGTACTTC. This sequence encodes CASRAGTGVYEQYF.